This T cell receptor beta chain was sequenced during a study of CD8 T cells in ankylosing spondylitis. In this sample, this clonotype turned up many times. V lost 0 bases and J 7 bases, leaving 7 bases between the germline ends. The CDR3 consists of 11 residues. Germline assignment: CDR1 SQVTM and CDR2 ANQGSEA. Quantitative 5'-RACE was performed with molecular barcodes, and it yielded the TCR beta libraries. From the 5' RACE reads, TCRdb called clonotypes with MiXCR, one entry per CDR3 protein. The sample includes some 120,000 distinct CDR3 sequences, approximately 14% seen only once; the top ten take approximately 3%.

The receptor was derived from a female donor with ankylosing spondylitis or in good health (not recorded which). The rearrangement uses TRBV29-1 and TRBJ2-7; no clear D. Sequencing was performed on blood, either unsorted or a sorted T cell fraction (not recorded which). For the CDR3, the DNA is TGCAGCGTTGAAGATAGTGGGGAGCAGTACTTC. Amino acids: CSVEDSGEQYF.